Listed here is a single TCR beta chain. The record originates from a study of blood T cell repertoires in COVID-19. Study information: The United States, Italy and Spain supplied acute and convalescent COVID-19 samples. T cells, B-cell-depleted T cells, or PBMCs supplied cDNA or gDNA.

The authors' processing: Quantification of nucleated cells was approximated via reference gene primer amplification. The protocol was immunoSEQ multiplex PCR, while the TCRdb copy is restricted to in-frame clones and leaves out a portion. That table is the source of V, J and clone size, and D and trimming were worked out from the DNA. Seen here are about 130,000 clones, 80% to 90% observed once, and the top ten hold less than 4.5%. The CDR3 spans 15 residues. The trim removed 7 bases at V and 4 bases at J, leaving 7 bases unmatched. CDR1 and CDR2 from the germline V gene are MNHEY and SVGAGI. The source of this sequence is a man in his sixties with COVID-19, enrolled during active disease. The chain is built from TRBV6-5 and TRBJ1-2; TRBD1 matches 12 bases. Sequences were obtained from peripheral blood. The CDR3 nucleotides read TGTGCCAGCATGACCGGGACAGGGGGCACCTATGGCTACACCTTC. Protein product: CASMTGTGGTYGYTF.